The T cell receptor beta chain under discussion was sequenced for a study of T cell responses to AZD1222 COVID-19 vaccine. The repertoire was sequenced with immunoSEQ multiplex PCR; TCRdb's copy has only in-frame clones and lacks some. This table has some 140,000 clones, roughly 90% appearing once. The input for sequencing was peripheral blood, taken on day 0 of AZD1222 vaccination. The TCR was taken from an adult in good health.

The CDR3 here is CASRRETGTGAFF. CDR3 coding DNA: TGTGCCAGCAGGCGGGAGACCGGGACAGGAGCTTTCTTT. The chain is built from TRBV2 and TRBJ1-1, with TRBD1 matching over 8 bases. Germline CDR1 is SNHLY and CDR2 is FYNNEI. The J segment lost 10 bases and the V segment lost 6 bases, leaving 10 bases of the junction unmatched. CDR3 size: 13 residues.